These 24 T cell receptor beta chains originate from one sample sequenced in a study of blood T cell repertoires in COVID-19. Libraries were prepared by immunoSEQ multiplex PCR; TCRdb keeps only in-frame clonotypes and omits some of them. The sample yields tens of thousands of clones, about 80% seen once. The sequenced material came from peripheral blood. These receptors were taken from a human donor in a cohort sampled during active COVID-19.

The rearrangement joins TRBV6-5 to TRBJ2-1, with a possible D match to TRBD1 (5 bases). The V gene lost 4 bases and the J gene lost 6 bases, with 10 bases spanning the gap. Germline-derived CDR1 and CDR2 are MNHEY and SVGAGI. CDR3 length equals 13 residues. In nucleotides, the CDR3 is TGTGCCAGCAGTTTCGACAGCCTCAATGAGCAGTTCTTC. Translating it yields CASSFDSLNEQFF.

This chain connects TRBV2 to TRBJ1-1; 8 bases are a match to TRBD1. V lost 6 bases to trimming and J lost 5 bases; unmatched junction nucleotides: 11. Germline V gene data show CDR1 as SNHLY and CDR2 as FYNNEI. The CDR3 runs to 15 residues. The CDR3 sequence is CASRPRTGSGTEAFF. DNA of the CDR3: TGTGCCAGCAGACCCAGGACAGGGTCGGGAACTGAAGCTTTCTTT.

This chain joins TRBV19 and TRBJ2-2; a weak D match, TRBD1 (5 bases). With 0 bases removed from V and 2 bases from J, the gap between germline ends came to 10 bases. CDR1 is LNHDA, CDR2 SQIVND, per germline (reference sequence). The CDR3 loop spans 16 amino acids. The CDR3 DNA reads TGTGCCAGTAGTATAGATCTGACAGTCAACACCGGGGAGCTGTTTTTT. It specifies CASSIDLTVNTGELFF.

This sequence joins TRBV27 and TRBJ1-2; D call uncertain. Germline lookup yields CDR1 MNHEY and CDR2 SMNVEV (reference sequence). The V and J ends lost 0 bases and 4 bases respectively, with 6 bases between them. CDR3 length equals 13 residues. CDR3 nucleotides: TGTGCCAGCAGTTTATCCTTCAGCTATGGCTACACCTTC. Translation: CASSLSFSYGYTF.

The chain has TRBV5-1 and TRBJ2-6, with 7 bases matching TRBD1. The CDR3 covers 16 residues. V trimming: 4 bases; J trimming: 0 bases; junction bases outside the gene matches: 4. Germline V lookup: CDR1 SGHRS, CDR2 YFSETQ. The CDR3 here is CASSLTGSSGANVLTF. The CDR3 DNA reads as TGCGCCAGCAGCCTGACAGGGAGCTCTGGGGCCAACGTCCTGACTTTC.

The chain is built from TRBV14 and TRBJ2-2, with 8 bases matching TRBD2. The V gene's germline CDR1 is SGHDN and CDR2 FVKESK. The CDR3 consists of 15 residues. V shed 5 bases, J shed 5 bases, and the junction held 7 bases outside the gene matches. The CDR3 loop is CASSGVAGWTGELFF. DNA of the CDR3: TGTGCCAGCAGCGGAGTAGCGGGGTGGACCGGGGAGCTGTTTTTT.

This chain links TRBV4-1 with TRBJ1-2, with a tentative D call TRBD1 (5 bases). Looked up from germline, CDR1 is MGHRA and CDR2 is YSYEKL. V lost 6 bases and J lost 8, with 16 bases in between. The CDR3 contains 13 residues. The CDR3 loop reads CASSGGGPEGYTF. In DNA form, the CDR3 reads TGCGCCAGCAGTGGGGGGGGTCCGGAGGGCTACACCTTC.

The V call is TRBV7-3, the J call TRBJ2-7, with D possibly TRBD2 on 7 matching bases. In germline, CDR1 is SGHTA, CDR2 FQGTGA. The CDR3 extends over 15 amino acids. V was clipped by 5 bases and J by 2 bases, with 16 bases between them. CDR3 sequence: CASSLGGGRAYEQYF. CDR3 DNA sequence: TGTGCCAGCAGCCTCGGCGGGGGCAGAGCCTACGAGCAGTACTTC.

This chain links TRBV24-1 with TRBJ2-7, with a tentative D call TRBD2 (6 bases). CDR1 is KGHDR and CDR2 is SFDVKD in the germline V gene. With 3 bases removed from V and 0 bases from J, the gap between germline ends came to 11 bases. The CDR3 consists of 15 residues. The DNA of the CDR3 is TGTGCCACCAGTGATGGGACTGCTAGCTCCTACGAGCAGTACTTC. It encodes CATSDGTASSYEQYF.

This chain uses TRBV7-9 with TRBJ2-3, with 8 bases lining up with TRBD2. CDR3 length: 14 amino acids. Per the germline V gene, CDR1 is SEHNR and CDR2 is FQNEAQ (reference sequence). V lost 5 bases to trimming and J lost 4 bases; unmatched junction nucleotides: 5. This CDR3 reads CASSGSGGPDTQYF. DNA of the CDR3: TGTGCCAGCAGCGGCAGCGGGGGACCAGATACGCAGTATTTT.

The V gene is TRBV4-1, the J gene TRBJ2-5, with 14 positions matching TRBD2. The CDR3 length is 18 residues. Germline assignment: CDR1 MGHRA and CDR2 YSYEKL. Losses at the gene ends were 1 base for V and 1 base for J; bases not matched to a gene: 5. The CDR3 bases are TGCGCCAGCAGCCAAGCCTTGACTAGCGGGGGGGTCCAAGAGACCCAGTACTTC. Its protein is CASSQALTSGGVQETQYF.

The rearrangement uses TRBV3-1 (or the pseudogene TRBV3-2) and TRBJ2-2, with D perhaps TRBD1 (6 bases). CDR1 and CDR2 (germline): LGHDT, YNNKEL (reference sequence). This CDR3 comprises 14 residues. The V end lost 4 bases, the J end lost 5 bases, and 11 bases lay between the germline ends. CDR3 protein: CASSLDRGTGELFF. The CDR3 DNA sequence: TGTGCCAGCAGCCTGGACAGAGGGACCGGGGAGCTGTTTTTT.

The sample holds one count of this clone. This chain links TRBV3-1 (or the pseudogene TRBV3-2) with TRBJ1-1, with D possibly being TRBD1 (5 bases). Per the germline V gene, CDR1 is LGHDT and CDR2 is YNNKEL (reference sequence). The ends were cut back, 2 bases at V and 0 bases at J, with 16 bases in the middle. The CDR3 runs 17 residues. This CDR3 is CASSQRLGTGLNTEAFF. In nucleotides, the CDR3 is TGTGCCAGCAGCCAAAGACTGGGAACAGGACTGAACACTGAAGCTTTCTTT.

The CDR3 here is CSVVRTGVNNEQFF. The DNA for the CDR3 is TGCAGCGTTGTCAGGACAGGCGTAAACAATGAGCAGTTCTTC. The V gene is TRBV29-1, the J gene TRBJ2-1; 7 nucleotides agree with TRBD1. V lost 4 bases and J lost 5; bases outside the gene matches: 8. The CDR3 is 14 amino acids. CDR1 SQVTM and CDR2 ANQGSEA come from the germline V gene.

The chain employs TRBV3-1 (or the pseudogene TRBV3-2) and TRBJ2-2; 10 bases agree with TRBD2. Germline CDR1 reads LGHDT; CDR2 reads YNNKEL (reference sequence). The CDR3 spans 17 residues. The ends lost 4 bases at V and 4 bases at J; junction bases unmatched: 9. The CDR3 sequence is CASSPYTGTSVTGELFF. The DNA of the CDR3 is TGTGCCAGCAGCCCATATACCGGGACTAGCGTCACCGGGGAGCTGTTTTTT.

The rearrangement uses TRBV7-2 and TRBJ2-2, with 8 bases fitting TRBD2. The CDR3 has 16 residues. After removal of 4 bases from V and 7 bases from J, the junction contained 11 bases not matched to a gene. Germline CDR1 and CDR2: SGHTA and FQGNSA. The CDR3 loop reads CASSSSSGLQSGELFF. In nucleotides, the CDR3 is TGTGCCAGCAGCTCCTCTAGCGGGCTGCAAAGCGGGGAGCTGTTTTTT.

The chain joins TRBV27 to TRBJ2-2; TRBD1 aligns across 7 bases. The germline V gene encodes CDR1 MNHEY and CDR2 SMNVEV (reference sequence). Trimming took 5 bases from V and 4 from J; bases not matched to a gene: 7. The CDR3 has 15 amino acids. DNA of the CDR3: TGTGCCAGCAGTACGAGACAGGGATTCACCGGGGAGCTGTTTTTT. Its protein is CASSTRQGFTGELFF.

This clone came up a few times. V usage is TRBV2 and J usage is TRBJ1-2; D possibly corresponds to TRBD1 (6 bases). Germline V gene sequence: CDR1 SNHLY, CDR2 FYNNEI. Trimming took off 5 bases at V and 6 bases at J, with 13 bases between the two ends. The CDR3 spans 13 residues. CDR3 coding DNA: TGTGCCAGCAGTCGGGACATACTAAATGGCTACACCTTC. Translated: CASSRDILNGYTF.

The chain recombines TRBV19 with TRBJ2-3, with 7 bases lining up with TRBD2. V shed 4 bases, J shed 2 bases, and the junction held 12 bases outside the gene matches. From germline, CDR1 is LNHDA and CDR2 SQIVND (reference sequence). This CDR3 comprises 17 residues. The CDR3: CASSTTWGAGFTDTQYF. CDR3 DNA sequence: TGTGCCAGTAGTACCACCTGGGGAGCGGGGTTCACAGATACGCAGTATTTT.

The chain joins TRBV5-5 to TRBJ2-3, with D possibly TRBD2 on 6 matching bases. CDR3 length: 14 residues. V shed 1 base and J shed 4 bases, with 10 bases lying between them. CDR1 and CDR2 (germline): SGHKS, YYEKEE (reference sequence). In nucleotides, the CDR3 is TGTGCCAGCAGCTTGATGTCTAGCGCAGATACGCAGTATTTT. Translating gives CASSLMSSADTQYF.

The chain joins TRBV11-3 to TRBJ2-5, with 11 nucleotides matching TRBD2. The CDR3 sequence is 16 residues long. The germline CDR1 and CDR2 sequences are SGHNT and YENEEA. J was trimmed by 1 base and V by 4 bases; bases with no gene match: 5. This CDR3 is CASSYTLAGVQETQYF. The CDR3 DNA sequence: TGTGCCAGCAGCTATACACTAGCGGGGGTCCAAGAGACCCAGTACTTC.

The chain couples TRBV7-9 to TRBJ2-5; 15 positions agree with TRBD2. The CDR3 length is 19 residues. V was pared by 7 bases and J by 0 bases, with 12 bases of the junction left unmatched. Germline V lookup: CDR1 SEHNR, CDR2 FQNEAQ (reference sequence). Here the CDR3 DNA reads TGTGCCAGCACCCCCCCCTCCGGACTAGCGGGGGGGTACCAAGAGACCCAGTACTTC. Protein: CASTPPSGLAGGYQETQYF.

The chain employs TRBV6-5 and TRBJ1-2; 8 nucleotides align to TRBD1. Germline V lookup: CDR1 MNHEY, CDR2 SVGAGI. This CDR3 is 13 amino acids long. With 7 bases clipped from V and 8 bases from J, the junction kept 9 bases outside the gene matches. Here the CDR3 DNA reads TGTGCCAGCACTCCCCAGGGGGCGCGGGGCTACACCTTC. It encodes CASTPQGARGYTF.

In its sample, this clone was seen once. The V and J genes are TRBV5-4 and TRBJ2-2; 8 nucleotides match TRBD2. CDR3 length: 15 amino acids. The germline V gene encodes CDR1 SGHNT and CDR2 YYREEE (reference sequence). Losses at the gene ends were 1 base for V and 7 bases for J; bases not matched to a gene: 6. The CDR3: CASSLKAGVGGELFF. DNA for the CDR3: TGTGCCAGCAGCTTGAAAGCGGGGGTGGGCGGGGAGCTGTTTTTT. Together with reference TRBV5-4 and TRBJ2-2, the CDR3 gives the full variable domain: ETGVTQSPTHLIKTRGQQVTLRCSSQSGHNTVSWYQQALGQGPQFIFQYYREEENGRGNFPPRFSGLQFPNYSSELNVNALELDDSALYLCASSLKAGVGGELFFGEGSRLTVL.